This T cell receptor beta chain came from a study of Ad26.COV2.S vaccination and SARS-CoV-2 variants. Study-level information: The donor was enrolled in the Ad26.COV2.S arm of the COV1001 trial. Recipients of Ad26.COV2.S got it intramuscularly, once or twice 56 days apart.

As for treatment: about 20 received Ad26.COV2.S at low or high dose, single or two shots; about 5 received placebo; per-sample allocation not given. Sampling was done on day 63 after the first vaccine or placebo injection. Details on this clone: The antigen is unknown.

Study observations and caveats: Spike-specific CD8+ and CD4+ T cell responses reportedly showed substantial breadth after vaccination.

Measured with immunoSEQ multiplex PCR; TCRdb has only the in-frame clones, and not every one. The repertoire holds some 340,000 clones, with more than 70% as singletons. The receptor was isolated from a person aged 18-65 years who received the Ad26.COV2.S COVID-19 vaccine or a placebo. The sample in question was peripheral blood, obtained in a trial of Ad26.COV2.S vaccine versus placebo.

CDR3 sequence: CASSESGTGELFF. The CDR3 nucleotides are TGTGCCAGCAGTGAATCAGGAACCGGGGAGCTGTTTTTT. This sequence joins TRBV6-1 and TRBJ2-2, with no clear D. Trimming shortened V by 2 bases and J by 5 bases, and 6 bases separated the two germline ends. Germline CDR1 MNHNS, CDR2 SASEGT. The CDR3 runs to 13 residues.